One sample yielded the 19 T cell receptor beta chains listed below, sequenced in a study of blood T cell repertoires in COVID-19 (dated by TCRdb to the early 2020s). Library construction relied on the immunoSEQ multiplex PCR assay. In TCRdb, the immuneACCESS table is reduced to in-frame sequences with V and J assigned. These tables do not hold every clone; where another copy was compared, an unresolved V gene accounts for under half, and the others remain unexplained. The sample records under 300,000 clones, 86% of which are singletons. The biggest ten clones account for less than 20% of the sample. The specimen was PBMCs or T cells enriched from blood (not recorded which). The origin of the receptors is a man aged 18 to 30 who had recovered from COVID-19.

The chain uses TRBV5-6 and TRBJ2-7; 8 bases align to TRBD1. The CDR3 is 16 amino acids. V lost 0 bases and J lost 3; bases outside the gene matches: 8. CDR1 SGHDT and CDR2 YYEEEE come from the germline V gene. The CDR3 loop reads CASSLARTGRSYEQYF. In nucleotides, the CDR3 is TGTGCCAGCAGCTTGGCGAGGACAGGGAGGAGCTACGAGCAGTACTTC.

CDR3 coding DNA: TGTGCCAGCACAGGGACTAGCGGGATTAGTCGCTACAATGAGCAGTTCTTC. Protein: CASTGTSGISRYNEQFF. This chain joins TRBV28 and TRBJ2-1; 13 positions agree with TRBD2. The V gene's germline CDR1 is MDHEN and CDR2 SYDVKM. V trimming: 7 bases; J trimming: 3 bases; junction bases outside the gene matches: 9. The CDR3 loop spans 17 amino acids.

The chain carries TRBV7-8 and TRBJ2-7, with a tentative D call TRBD2 (5 bases). This CDR3 spans 17 amino acids. Germline V gene data show CDR1 as SGHVS and CDR2 as FQNEAQ. V lost 0 bases to trimming and J lost 0 bases, with 15 bases between them. CDR3 residues: CASSLARERALSYEQYF. The CDR3 DNA follows: TGTGCCAGCAGCTTAGCCCGTGAGAGGGCCCTCTCCTACGAGCAGTACTTC.

The V gene is TRBV5-4, the J gene TRBJ2-1, with 9 nucleotides matching TRBD2. The ends lost 0 bases at V and 4 bases at J; junction bases unmatched: 2. Per the germline V gene, CDR1 is SGHNT and CDR2 is YYREEE (reference sequence). CDR3 length: 15 amino acids. The CDR3 loop is CASSLGGGAYNEQFF. The DNA of the CDR3 is TGTGCCAGCAGCTTGGGCGGGGGGGCTTACAATGAGCAGTTCTTC.

This clone appeared a few times. CDR3 DNA sequence: TGTGCCAGTAGTGCCGAACAGGGGGCTGTCTACAATGAGCAGTTCTTC. Translating it yields CASSAEQGAVYNEQFF. V is TRBV19 and J is TRBJ2-1, with TRBD1 matching over 9 bases. V lost 5 bases to trimming and J lost 3 bases; unmatched junction nucleotides: 8. Per the germline V gene, CDR1 is LNHDA and CDR2 is SQIVND (reference sequence). CDR3 length equals 16 residues.

The gene calls are TRBV5-1 and TRBJ1-1, with no clear D. The CDR3 extends over 14 amino acids. V gave up 2 bases and J gave up 1 base, with 9 bases separating them. Germline values: CDR1 SGHRS, CDR2 YFSETQ. This CDR3 is CASSLSRGNTEAFF. The CDR3 DNA sequence: TGCGCCAGCAGCTTATCTCGGGGGAACACTGAAGCTTTCTTT.

The chain recombines TRBV28 with TRBJ2-5; 7 positions agree with TRBD2. This CDR3 comprises 13 residues. From germline, CDR1 is MDHEN and CDR2 SYDVKM. Germline trimming cut 8 bases from V and 5 bases from J; bases unmatched to any gene: 8. CDR3 region: CASVGGRLETQYF. The DNA for the CDR3 is TGTGCCAGCGTGGGAGGGCGTTTGGAGACCCAGTACTTC.

V and J are TRBV5-6 and TRBJ1-5; D uncertain. From germline, CDR1 is SGHDT and CDR2 YYEEEE. The CDR3 consists of 14 residues. The V and J ends lost 4 bases and 2 bases respectively, with 10 bases between them. CDR3 residues: CASSTASGNQPQHF. The CDR3, as DNA: TGTGCCAGCAGCACAGCTTCGGGCAATCAGCCCCAGCATTTT.

This clone occurred a few times. CDR3 loop: CASSPHRGGYTF. Written as DNA, the CDR3 is TGTGCCAGTAGCCCCCACAGGGGTGGCTACACCTTC. J is TRBJ1-2 and V is TRBV19, with TRBD1 matching over 7 bases. The CDR3 extends over 12 amino acids. Trimming at V came to 6 bases and at J to 7 bases, leaving 5 bases not matched to a gene. From germline, CDR1 is LNHDA and CDR2 SQIVND (reference sequence).

The rearrangement uses TRBV7-9 and TRBJ2-1; D may be TRBD2 (6 bases). This CDR3 has 15 amino acids. CDR1 and CDR2 (germline): SEHNR, FQNEAQ (reference sequence). With 0 bases removed from V and 2 bases from J, the gap between germline ends came to 8 bases. The CDR3 region is CASSLAAGTYNEQFF. In DNA form, the CDR3 reads TGTGCCAGCAGCTTAGCGGCGGGGACCTACAATGAGCAGTTCTTC.

The V and J genes are TRBV5-6 and TRBJ2-5, with 10 bases that match TRBD2. J gave up 4 bases and V 4 bases, and 13 bases lay outside the gene matches. Germline CDR1 SGHDT, CDR2 YYEEEE. The CDR3 covers 17 residues. CDR3 residues: CASSLLISGGARETQYF. The CDR3 nucleotides are TGTGCCAGCAGCCTTCTTATCAGCGGGGGGGCTAGAGAGACCCAGTACTTC.

This clone was recorded once. The rearrangement joins TRBV3-1 (or the pseudogene TRBV3-2) to TRBJ2-2, with D possibly TRBD2 on 6 matching bases. Germline assignment: CDR1 LGHDT and CDR2 YNNKEL (reference sequence). V was clipped by 6 bases and J by 4 bases, with 21 bases between them. The CDR3 sequence is 17 residues long. The chain's CDR3 is CASRPSFSGAATGELFF. The CDR3, as DNA: TGTGCCAGCAGACCTTCTTTTTCGGGAGCGGCCACCGGGGAGCTGTTTTTT.

The chain has TRBV5-5 and TRBJ1-1; D gene unclear. V was trimmed by 0 bases and J by 1 base, leaving 7 bases between them. Germline V lookup: CDR1 SGHKS, CDR2 YYEKEE (reference sequence). The CDR3 runs to 14 residues. The CDR3 spells CASSLGPGNTEAFF. The DNA for the CDR3 is TGTGCCAGCAGCTTGGGACCGGGGAACACTGAAGCTTTCTTT.

J is TRBJ2-5 and V is TRBV2; 8 bases align to TRBD1. This CDR3 is 13 amino acids long. Trimming cost V 7 bases and J 3 bases; bases outside gene matches: 4. Germline V gives CDR1 SNHLY, CDR2 FYNNEI. Written as DNA, the CDR3 is TGTGCCAGCACGGCAGGGGGCGAAGAGACCCAGTACTTC. Amino acid sequence: CASTAGGEETQYF.

For this clone: Other DNA sequences in this sample translate to the same CDR3. The J gene is TRBJ1-2, the V gene TRBV28; the D is unclear. Trimming took 5 bases from V and 2 from J, leaving 6 bases between them. This CDR3 comprises 12 residues. The germline CDR1 and CDR2 sequences are MDHEN and SYDVKM. The CDR3 loop is CASSLQNYGYTF. CDR3 nucleotides: TGTGCCAGCAGTCTACAGAACTATGGCTACACCTTC.

V is TRBV4-1 and J is TRBJ1-4, with 10 bases fitting TRBD1. The CDR3 spans 16 residues. Germline-derived CDR1 and CDR2 are MGHRA and YSYEKL. V lost 4 bases, J lost 0 bases, and 2 bases stayed unmatched. This CDR3 is CASSPDRGATNEKLFF. The CDR3, as DNA: TGCGCCAGCAGCCCGGACAGGGGGGCAACTAATGAAAAACTGTTTTTT.

The rearrangement uses TRBV3-1 (or the pseudogene TRBV3-2) and TRBJ2-1; D is perhaps TRBD1 (6 bases). The CDR3 extends over 13 amino acids. The V end lost 1 base, the J end lost 15 bases, and 16 bases lay between the germline ends. Germline values: CDR1 LGHDT, CDR2 YNNKEL (reference sequence). The CDR3 sequence is CASSQVSGQQGFF. The CDR3 DNA follows: TGTGCCAGCAGCCAAGTTTCGGGGCAACAGGGGTTCTTC.

This chain links TRBV4-1 with TRBJ2-7; unclear D gene. V lost 3 bases, J lost 6 bases, and 6 bases lay in between. The CDR3 consists of 11 residues. Germline lookup yields CDR1 MGHRA and CDR2 YSYEKL. This CDR3 is CASSQAGEQYF. Written as DNA, the CDR3 is TGCGCCAGCAGCCAGGCTGGCGAGCAGTACTTC.

This clone was observed a single time. The chain uses TRBV6-5 and TRBJ2-5; no clear D. This CDR3 is 13 amino acids long. Germline V gives CDR1 MNHEY, CDR2 SVGAGI. Between the trimmed V and J ends, which lost 2 bases and 5 bases, there was a span of 9 bases. As DNA, the CDR3 is TGTGCCAGCAGTTACAGGCGGTCGGAGACCCAGTACTTC. It encodes CASSYRRSETQYF.